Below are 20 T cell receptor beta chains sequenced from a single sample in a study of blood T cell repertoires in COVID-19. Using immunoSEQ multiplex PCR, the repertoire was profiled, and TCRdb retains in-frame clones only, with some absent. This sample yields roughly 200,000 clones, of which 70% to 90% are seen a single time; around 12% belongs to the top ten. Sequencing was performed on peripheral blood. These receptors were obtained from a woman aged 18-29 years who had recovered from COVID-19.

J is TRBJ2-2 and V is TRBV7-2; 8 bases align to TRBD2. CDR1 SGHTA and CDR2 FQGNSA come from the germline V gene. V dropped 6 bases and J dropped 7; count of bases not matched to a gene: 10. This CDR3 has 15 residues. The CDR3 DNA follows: TGTGCCAGCAGGCCGGCTAGCGGGTCGGGCGGGGAGCTGTTTTTT. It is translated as CASRPASGSGGELFF.

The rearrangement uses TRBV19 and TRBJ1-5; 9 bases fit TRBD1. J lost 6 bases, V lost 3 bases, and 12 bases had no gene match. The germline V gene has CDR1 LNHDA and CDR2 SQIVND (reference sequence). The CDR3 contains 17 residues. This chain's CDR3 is CASSILAGQGTGQPQHF. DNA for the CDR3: TGTGCCAGTAGTATCCTCGCCGGACAGGGGACGGGTCAGCCCCAGCATTTT.

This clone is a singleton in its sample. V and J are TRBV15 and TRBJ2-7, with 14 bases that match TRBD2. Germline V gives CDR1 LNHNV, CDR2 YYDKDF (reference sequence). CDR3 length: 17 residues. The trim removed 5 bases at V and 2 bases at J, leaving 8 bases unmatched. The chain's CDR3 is CATSGPGTSGSPYEQYF. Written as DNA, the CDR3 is TGTGCCACCAGCGGACCCGGGACTAGCGGGAGTCCCTACGAGCAGTACTTC. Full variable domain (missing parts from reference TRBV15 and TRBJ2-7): DAMVIQNPRYQVTQFGKPVTLSCSQTLNHNVMYWYQQKSSQAPKLLFHYYDKDFNNEADTPDNFQSRRPNTSFCFLDIRSPGLGDTAMYLCATSGPGTSGSPYEQYFGPGTRLTVT.

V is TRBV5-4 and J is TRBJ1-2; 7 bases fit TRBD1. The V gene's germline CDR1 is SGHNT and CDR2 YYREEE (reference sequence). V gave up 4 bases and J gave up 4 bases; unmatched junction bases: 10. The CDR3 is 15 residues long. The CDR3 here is CASSRPTGKGYGYTF. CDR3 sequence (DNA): TGTGCCAGCAGCCGTCCGACAGGGAAGGGCTATGGCTACACCTTC. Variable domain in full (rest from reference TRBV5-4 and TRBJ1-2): ETGVTQSPTHLIKTRGQQVTLRCSSQSGHNTVSWYQQALGQGPQFIFQYYREEENGRGNFPPRFSGLQFPNYSSELNVNALELDDSALYLCASSRPTGKGYGYTFGSGTRLTVV.

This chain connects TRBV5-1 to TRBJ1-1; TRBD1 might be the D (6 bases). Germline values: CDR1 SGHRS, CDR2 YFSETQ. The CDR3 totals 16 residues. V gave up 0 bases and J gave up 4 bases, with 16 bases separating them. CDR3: CASSLVGGQGRTEAFF. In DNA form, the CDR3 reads TGCGCCAGCAGCTTGGTGGGGGGGCAGGGTCGCACTGAAGCTTTCTTT.

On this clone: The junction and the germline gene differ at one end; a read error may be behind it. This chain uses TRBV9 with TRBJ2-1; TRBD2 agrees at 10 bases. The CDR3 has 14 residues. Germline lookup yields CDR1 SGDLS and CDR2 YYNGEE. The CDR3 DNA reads TGTGCCACCAGCGGGGGGGACTCCTACAATGAGCAGTTCTTC. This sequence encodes CATSGGDSYNEQFF.

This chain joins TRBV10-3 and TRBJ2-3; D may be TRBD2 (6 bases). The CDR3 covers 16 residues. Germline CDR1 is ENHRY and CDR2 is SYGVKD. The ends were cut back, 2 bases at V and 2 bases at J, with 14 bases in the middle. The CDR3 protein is CAISEAAGSLTDTQYF. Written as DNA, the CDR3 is TGTGCCATCAGTGAGGCAGCGGGTTCTCTCACAGATACGCAGTATTTT.

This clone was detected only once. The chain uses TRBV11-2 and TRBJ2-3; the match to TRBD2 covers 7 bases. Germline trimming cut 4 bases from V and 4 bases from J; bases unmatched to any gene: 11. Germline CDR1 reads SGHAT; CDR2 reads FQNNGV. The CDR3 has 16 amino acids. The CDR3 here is CASSSSGVYPADTQYF. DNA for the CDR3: TGTGCCAGCAGCTCTAGCGGAGTTTATCCCGCAGATACGCAGTATTTT.

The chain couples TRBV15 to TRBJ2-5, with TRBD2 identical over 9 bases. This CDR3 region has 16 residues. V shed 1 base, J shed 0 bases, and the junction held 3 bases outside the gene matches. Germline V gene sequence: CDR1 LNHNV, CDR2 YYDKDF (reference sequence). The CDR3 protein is CATSRATSGYQETQYF. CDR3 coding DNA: TGTGCCACCAGCAGAGCAACTAGCGGGTACCAAGAGACCCAGTACTTC.

The CDR3 DNA is TGTGCCAGCAGCGCAGGAATTCGGGGCTACACCTTC. It translates to CASSAGIRGYTF. V gene TRBV9 combines with J gene TRBJ1-2; no definite D call. The CDR3 is made up of 12 amino acids. The V gene lost 3 bases and the J gene lost 8 bases, with 11 bases spanning the gap. The germline gives CDR1 SGDLS, CDR2 YYNGEE.

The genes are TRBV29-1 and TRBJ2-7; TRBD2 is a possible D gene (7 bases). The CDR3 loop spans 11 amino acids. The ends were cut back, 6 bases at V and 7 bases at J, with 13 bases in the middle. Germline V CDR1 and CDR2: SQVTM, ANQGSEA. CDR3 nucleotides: TGCAGCGTGGGGGGGGGCGCGGAGCAGTACTTC. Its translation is CSVGGGAEQYF.

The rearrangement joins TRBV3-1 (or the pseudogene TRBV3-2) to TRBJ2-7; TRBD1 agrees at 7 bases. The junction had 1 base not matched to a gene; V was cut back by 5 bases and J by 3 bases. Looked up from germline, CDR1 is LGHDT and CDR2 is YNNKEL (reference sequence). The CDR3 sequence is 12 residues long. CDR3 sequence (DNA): TGTGCCAGCAGCAGGGACAGCTACGAGCAGTACTTC. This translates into CASSRDSYEQYF.

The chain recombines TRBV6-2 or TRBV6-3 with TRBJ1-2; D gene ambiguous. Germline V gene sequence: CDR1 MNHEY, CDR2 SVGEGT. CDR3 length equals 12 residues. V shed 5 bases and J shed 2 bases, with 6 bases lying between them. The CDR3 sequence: CASSVSNYGYTF. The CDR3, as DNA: TGTGCCAGCAGTGTTAGCAACTATGGCTACACCTTC.

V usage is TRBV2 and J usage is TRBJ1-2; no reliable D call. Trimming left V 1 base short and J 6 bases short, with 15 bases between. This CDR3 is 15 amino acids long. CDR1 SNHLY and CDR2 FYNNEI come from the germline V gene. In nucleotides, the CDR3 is TGTGCCAGCAGTGAAGAAGGTAGAGGGATAAATGGCTACACCTTC. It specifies CASSEEGRGINGYTF.

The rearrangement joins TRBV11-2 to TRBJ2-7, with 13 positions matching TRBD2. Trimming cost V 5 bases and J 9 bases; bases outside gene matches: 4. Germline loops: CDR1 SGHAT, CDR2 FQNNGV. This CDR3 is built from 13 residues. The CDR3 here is CASSAGTSGTQYF. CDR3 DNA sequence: TGTGCCAGCAGCGCAGGGACTAGCGGGACGCAGTACTTC.

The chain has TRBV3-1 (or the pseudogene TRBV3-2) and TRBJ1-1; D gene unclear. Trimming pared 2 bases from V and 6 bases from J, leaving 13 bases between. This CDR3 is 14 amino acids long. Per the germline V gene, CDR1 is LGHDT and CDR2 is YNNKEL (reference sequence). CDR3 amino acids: CASSQSDGYAEAFF. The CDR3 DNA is TGTGCCAGCAGCCAAAGCGACGGGTACGCTGAAGCTTTCTTT.

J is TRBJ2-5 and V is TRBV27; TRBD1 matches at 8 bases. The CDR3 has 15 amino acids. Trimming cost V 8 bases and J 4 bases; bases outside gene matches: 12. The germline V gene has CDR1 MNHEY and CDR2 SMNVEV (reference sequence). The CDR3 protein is CASRSLADRGETQYF. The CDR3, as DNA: TGTGCCAGCCGATCCCTGGCTGACAGGGGAGAGACCCAGTACTTC.

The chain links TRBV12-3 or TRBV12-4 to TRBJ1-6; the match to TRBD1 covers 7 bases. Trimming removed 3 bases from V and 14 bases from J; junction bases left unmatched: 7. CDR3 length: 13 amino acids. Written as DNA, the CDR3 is TGTGCCAGCAGTTTTACAGGGGAAGGGTCCCTCCACTTT. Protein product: CASSFTGEGSLHF.

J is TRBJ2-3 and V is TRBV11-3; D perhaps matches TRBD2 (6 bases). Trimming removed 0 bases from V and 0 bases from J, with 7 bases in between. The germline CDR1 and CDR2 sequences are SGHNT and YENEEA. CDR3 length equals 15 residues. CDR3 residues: CASSLEGTSTDTQYF. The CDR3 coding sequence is TGTGCCAGCAGCTTAGAGGGGACTAGCACAGATACGCAGTATTTT.

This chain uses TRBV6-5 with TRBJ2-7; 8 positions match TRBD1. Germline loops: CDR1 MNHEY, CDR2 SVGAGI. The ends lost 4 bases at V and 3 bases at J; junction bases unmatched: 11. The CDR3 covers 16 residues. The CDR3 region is CASSLYPPGQGYEQYF. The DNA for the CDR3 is TGTGCCAGCAGTTTATATCCTCCCGGACAGGGCTACGAGCAGTACTTC.